This TCR beta chain was captured in a study of T-cell memory formation after mild COVID-19. The CDR3 has 15 residues. With 2 bases clipped from V and 4 bases from J, the junction kept 5 bases outside the gene matches. Germline V gene data show CDR1 as MNHEY and CDR2 as SVGAGI. Each CDR3 protein is one row after TCRdb ran MiXCR on the 5' RACE reads. The repertoire includes 550,000 to 600,000 distinct CDR3 sequences, roughly 17% of them detected once, and approximately 8.1% sits in the top ten. The TCR sequence derives from an adult woman who had mild COVID-19 (a few samples of this study predate the infection). Cell type and time point are not known. Sequenced: PBMCs or a T cell subset sorted from them (not recorded which). The rearrangement joins TRBV6-5 to TRBJ2-3; 8 bases align to TRBD2. CDR3 sequence: CASSYGGGLADTQYF. The CDR3 bases are TGTGCCAGCAGTTACGGCGGGGGGCTCGCAGATACGCAGTATTTT.